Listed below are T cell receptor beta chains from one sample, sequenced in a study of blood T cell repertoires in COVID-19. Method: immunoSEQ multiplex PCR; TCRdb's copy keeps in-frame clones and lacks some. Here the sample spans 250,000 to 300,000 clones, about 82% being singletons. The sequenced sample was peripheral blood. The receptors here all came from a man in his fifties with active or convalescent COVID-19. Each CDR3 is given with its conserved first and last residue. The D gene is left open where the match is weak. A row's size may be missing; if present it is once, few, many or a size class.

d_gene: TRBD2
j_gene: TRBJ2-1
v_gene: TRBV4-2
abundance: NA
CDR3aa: CASSGLAANEQFF
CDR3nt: TGTGCCAGCAGTGGACTAGCCGCCAATGAGCAGTTCTTC

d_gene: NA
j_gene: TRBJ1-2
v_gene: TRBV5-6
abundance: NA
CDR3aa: CASSVRTASHYGYTF
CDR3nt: TGTGCCAGCAGCGTCAGGACAGCGTCCCACTATGGCTACACCTTC

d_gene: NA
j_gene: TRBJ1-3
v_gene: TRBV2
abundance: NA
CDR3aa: CASSLQGSSGNTIYF
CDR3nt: TGTGCCAGCAGTCTCCAGGGGTCCTCTGGAAACACCATATATTTT

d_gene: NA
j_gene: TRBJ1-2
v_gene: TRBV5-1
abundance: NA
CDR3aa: CASSLAFGEVNYGYTF
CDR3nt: TGCGCCAGCAGCTTGGCATTCGGGGAGGTGAACTATGGCTACACCTTC

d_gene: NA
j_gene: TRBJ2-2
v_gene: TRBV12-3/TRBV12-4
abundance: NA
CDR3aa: CASSSSSGELFF
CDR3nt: TGTGCCAGCAGTTCCTCTAGCGGGGAGCTGTTTTTT

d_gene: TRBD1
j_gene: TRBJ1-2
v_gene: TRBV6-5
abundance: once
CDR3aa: CASRGGDRDWEGYTF
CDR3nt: TGTGCCAGCAGGGGGGGGGACAGGGACTGGGAGGGCTACACCTTC

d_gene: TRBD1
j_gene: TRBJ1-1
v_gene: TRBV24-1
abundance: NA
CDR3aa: CATSDLRTGQGAFF
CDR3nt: TGTGCCACCAGTGATTTGAGGACAGGACAAGGAGCTTTCTTT

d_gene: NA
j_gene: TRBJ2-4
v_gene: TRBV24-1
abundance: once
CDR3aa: CATSDSGKMDSKNIQYF
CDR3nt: TGTGCCACCAGTGATTCGGGGAAGATGGACAGCAAAAACATTCAGTACTTC

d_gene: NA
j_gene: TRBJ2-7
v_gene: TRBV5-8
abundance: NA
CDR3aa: CASSARAGGYF
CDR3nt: TGTGCCAGCAGCGCGAGGGCTGGAGGGTACTTC

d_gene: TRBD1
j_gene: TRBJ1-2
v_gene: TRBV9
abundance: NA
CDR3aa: CASSGPGQGYDGYTF
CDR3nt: TGTGCCAGCAGCGGCCCGGGACAGGGTTATGATGGCTACACCTTC

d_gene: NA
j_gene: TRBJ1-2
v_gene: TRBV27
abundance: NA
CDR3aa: CASSFKGTGVRGYTF
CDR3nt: TGTGCCAGCAGTTTCAAGGGAACCGGGGTTAGGGGCTACACCTTC

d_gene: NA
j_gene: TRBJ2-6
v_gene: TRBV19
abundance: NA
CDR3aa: CASSPRAAGYGANVLTF
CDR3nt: TGTGCCAGTAGTCCACGGGCGGCAGGGTATGGGGCCAACGTCCTGACTTTC

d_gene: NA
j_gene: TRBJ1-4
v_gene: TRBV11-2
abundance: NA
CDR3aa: CASSPRGEKLFF
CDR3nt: TGTGCCAGCAGCCCTCGGGGGGAAAAACTGTTTTTT

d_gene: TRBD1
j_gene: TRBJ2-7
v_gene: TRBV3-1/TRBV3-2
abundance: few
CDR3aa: CASSQGRDRDEQYF
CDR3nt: TGTGCCAGCAGCCAAGGTCGGGACAGGGACGAGCAGTACTTC

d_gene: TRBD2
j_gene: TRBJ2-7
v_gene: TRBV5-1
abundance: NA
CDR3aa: CASSPRTSGNYEQYF
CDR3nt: TGCGCCAGCAGCCCCCGGACTAGCGGGAACTACGAGCAGTACTTC

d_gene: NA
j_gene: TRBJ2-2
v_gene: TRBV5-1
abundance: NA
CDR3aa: CASSLEGQTNTGELFF
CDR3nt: TGCGCCAGCAGCTTGGAGGGACAAACGAACACCGGGGAGCTGTTTTTT

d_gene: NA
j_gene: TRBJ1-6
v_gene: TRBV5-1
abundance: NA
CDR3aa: CASSLGTENSPLHF
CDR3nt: TGCGCCAGCAGCTTGGGGACAGAGAATTCACCCCTCCACTTT

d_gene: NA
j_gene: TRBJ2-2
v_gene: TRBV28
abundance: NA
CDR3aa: CASSRWGASSGGELFF
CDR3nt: TGTGCCAGCAGCCGTTGGGGGGCGTCTAGCGGCGGGGAGCTGTTTTTT

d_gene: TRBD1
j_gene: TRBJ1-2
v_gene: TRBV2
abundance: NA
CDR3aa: CASRQPGQLNYGYTF
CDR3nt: TGTGCCAGCAGGCAACCGGGACAGTTAAACTATGGCTACACCTTC

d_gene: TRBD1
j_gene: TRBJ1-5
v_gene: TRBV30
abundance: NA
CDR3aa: CAWSGKGAVRQPQHF
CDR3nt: TGTGCCTGGAGTGGCAAGGGGGCGGTTAGACAGCCCCAGCATTTT

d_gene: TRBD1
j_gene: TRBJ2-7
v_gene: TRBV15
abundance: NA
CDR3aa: CATSARTGSNEQYF
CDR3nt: TGTGCCACCAGCGCCCGGACAGGGAGTAACGAGCAGTACTTC

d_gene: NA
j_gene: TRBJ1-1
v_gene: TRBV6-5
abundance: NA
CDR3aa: CASRDRLNTEAFF
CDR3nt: TGTGCCAGCAGGGACAGATTGAACACTGAAGCTTTCTTT

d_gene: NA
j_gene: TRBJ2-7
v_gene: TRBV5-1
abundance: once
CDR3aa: CASSLSPAGGYEQYF
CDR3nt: TGCGCCAGCAGCTTGTCCCCAGCAGGAGGGTACGAGCAGTACTTC

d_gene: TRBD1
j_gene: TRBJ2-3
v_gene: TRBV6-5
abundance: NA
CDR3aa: CASRRGTGVADTQYF
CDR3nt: TGTGCCAGCAGGAGGGGGACAGGGGTTGCAGATACGCAGTATTTT

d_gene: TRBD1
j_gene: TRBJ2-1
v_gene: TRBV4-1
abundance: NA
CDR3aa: CASRGNRGNEQFF
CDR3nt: TGCGCCAGCAGGGGCAACAGGGGAAATGAGCAGTTCTTC

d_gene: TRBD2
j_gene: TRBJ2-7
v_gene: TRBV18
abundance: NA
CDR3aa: CASSNSGTYEQYF
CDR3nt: TGTGCCAGCTCAAACAGCGGGACCTACGAGCAGTACTTC

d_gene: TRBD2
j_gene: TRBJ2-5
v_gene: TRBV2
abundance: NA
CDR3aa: CASRTSGFQETQYF
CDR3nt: TGTGCCAGCAGGACTAGCGGATTCCAAGAGACCCAGTACTTC

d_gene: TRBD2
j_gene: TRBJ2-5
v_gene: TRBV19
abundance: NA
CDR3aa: CASSLGLAEGMETQYF
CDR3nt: TGTGCCAGTAGTCTTGGACTAGCGGAAGGCATGGAGACCCAGTACTTC

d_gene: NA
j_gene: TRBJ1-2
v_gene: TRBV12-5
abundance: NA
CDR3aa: CASGLVLLGDGSYGYTF
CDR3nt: TGTGCTAGTGGTTTGGTACTTTTAGGAGACGGGAGCTATGGCTACACCTTC

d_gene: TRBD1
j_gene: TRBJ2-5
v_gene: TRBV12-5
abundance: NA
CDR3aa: CASGSAMTGGETQYF
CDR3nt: TGTGCTAGTGGTTCAGCTATGACAGGGGGAGAGACCCAGTACTTC

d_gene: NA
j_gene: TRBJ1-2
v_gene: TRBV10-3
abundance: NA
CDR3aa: CAISGQGPQGYGYTF
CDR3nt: TGTGCCATCAGTGGTCAGGGGCCCCAGGGCTATGGCTACACCTTC

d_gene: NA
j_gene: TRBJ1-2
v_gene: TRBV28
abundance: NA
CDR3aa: CASSLQQGTGYTF
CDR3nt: TGTGCCAGCAGTTTACAACAGGGTACGGGCTACACCTTC

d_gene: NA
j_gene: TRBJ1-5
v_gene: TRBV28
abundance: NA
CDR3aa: CASSFRARQPQHF
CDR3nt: TGTGCCAGCAGTTTCAGGGCTCGCCAGCCCCAGCATTTT

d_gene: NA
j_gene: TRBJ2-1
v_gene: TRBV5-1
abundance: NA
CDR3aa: CASSLPSAYNEQFF
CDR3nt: TGCGCCAGCAGCCTTCCTAGCGCGTACAATGAGCAGTTCTTC

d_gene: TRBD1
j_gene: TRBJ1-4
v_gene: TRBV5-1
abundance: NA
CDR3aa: CASSFGQGATNEKLFF
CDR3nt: TGCGCCAGCAGCTTTGGACAGGGGGCGACTAATGAAAAACTGTTTTTT